This T cell receptor beta chain was sequenced in a study of shared T cell receptors in the human thymus. Profiled with immunoSEQ multiplex PCR; TCRdb holds only in-frame clones, not every one. The sample has 700,000 to 750,000 clones; approximately 83% are singletons. Germline assignment: CDR1 MNHEY and CDR2 SMNVEV (reference sequence). After removal of 4 bases from V and 4 bases from J, the junction contained 8 bases not matched to a gene. This CDR3 region has 16 residues. The same sample was also used in a study of human thymus T cells. In that study: Donor material was obtained from healthy Finnish infants undergoing corrective surgery for congenital heart defects. From resections taken during corrective heart surgery, the thymus tissue was obtained. There appeared to be biased usage of V and J genes in thymic and blood repertoires. Related studies found that unrelated individuals share highly overlapping thymic repertoires.

Sequencing used thymocytes. The receptor comes from a girl under three years old with a congenital heart defect. The V and J genes are TRBV27 and TRBJ1-5; TRBD1 aligns across 9 bases. The CDR3 DNA sequence: TGTGCCAGCAGTTCGACAGGGGGTATAGTAAATCAGCCCCAGCATTTT. This sequence encodes CASSSTGGIVNQPQHF.